These 2 T cell receptor beta chains were all obtained from the same sample, sequenced in a study of blood T cells in healthy people across ages. With a J-beta primer mix and a sample-barcoded 5' primer, a second PCR ran roughly 6 to 12 cycles. From the 5' RACE reads, TCRdb called clonotypes with MiXCR, one entry per CDR3 protein. The sample holds 1,500,000 or so distinct CDR3 sequences; around 55% are singletons and the top ten take about 6.7%. Material: blood. The receptor source for this set is a man aged 18 to 35 in good health.

This clonotype was counted a few times. The gene calls are TRBV7-2 and TRBJ1-4, with D unresolved. V shed 4 bases and J shed 6 bases, with 12 bases lying between them. Germline CDR1 reads SGHTA; CDR2 reads FQGNSA. The CDR3 is made up of 14 amino acids. CDR3 bases: TGTGCCAGCAGCTCGGCAAGGGTTGATGAAAAACTGTTTTTT. Translation gives CASSSARVDEKLFF.

This clonotype turned up a few times. The rearrangement joins TRBV29-1 to TRBJ2-1; 11 nucleotides match TRBD2. Germline values: CDR1 SQVTM, CDR2 ANQGSEA. This CDR3 spans 16 amino acids. J was trimmed by 0 bases and V by 6 bases; bases with no gene match: 7. CDR3 sequence: CSVVTSGASSYNEQFF. Here the CDR3 DNA reads TGCAGCGTCGTGACTAGCGGGGCTAGCTCCTACAATGAGCAGTTCTTC.